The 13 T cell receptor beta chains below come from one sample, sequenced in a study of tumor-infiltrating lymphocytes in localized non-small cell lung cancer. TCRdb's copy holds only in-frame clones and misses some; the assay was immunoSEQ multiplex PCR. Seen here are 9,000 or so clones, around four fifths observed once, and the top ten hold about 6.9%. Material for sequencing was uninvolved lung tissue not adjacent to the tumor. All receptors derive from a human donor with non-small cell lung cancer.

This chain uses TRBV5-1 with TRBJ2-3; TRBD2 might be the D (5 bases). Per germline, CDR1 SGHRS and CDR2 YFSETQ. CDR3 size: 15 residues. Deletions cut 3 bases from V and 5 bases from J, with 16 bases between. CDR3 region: CASSSAAPARDTQYF. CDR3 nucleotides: TGCGCCAGCAGCTCAGCGGCCCCTGCACGAGATACGCAGTATTTT.

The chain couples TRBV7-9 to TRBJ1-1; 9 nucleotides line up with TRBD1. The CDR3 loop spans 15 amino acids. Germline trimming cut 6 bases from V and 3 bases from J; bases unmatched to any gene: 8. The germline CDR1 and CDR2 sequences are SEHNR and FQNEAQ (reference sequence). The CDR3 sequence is CASSPGQGVYTEAFF. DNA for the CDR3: TGTGCCAGCAGTCCGGGACAGGGTGTGTACACTGAAGCTTTCTTT. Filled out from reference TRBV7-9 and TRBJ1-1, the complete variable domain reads DTGVSQNPRHKITKRGQNVTFRCDPISEHNRLYWYRQTLGQGPEFLTYFQNEAQLEKSRLLSDRFSAERPKGSFSTLEIQRTEQGDSAMYLCASSPGQGVYTEAFFGQGTRLTVV.

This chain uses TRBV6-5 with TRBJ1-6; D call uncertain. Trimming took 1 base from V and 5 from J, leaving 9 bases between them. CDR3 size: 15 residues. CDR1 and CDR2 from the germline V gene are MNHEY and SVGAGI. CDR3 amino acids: CASSYFGPHNSPLHF. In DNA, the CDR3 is TGTGCCAGCAGTTACTTCGGGCCTCATAATTCACCCCTCCACTTT.

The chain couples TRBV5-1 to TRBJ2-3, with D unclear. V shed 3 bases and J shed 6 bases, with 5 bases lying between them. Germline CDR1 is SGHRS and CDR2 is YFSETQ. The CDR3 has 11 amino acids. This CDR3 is CASSYSDTQYF. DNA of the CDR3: TGCGCCAGCAGCTACTCTGATACGCAGTATTTT.

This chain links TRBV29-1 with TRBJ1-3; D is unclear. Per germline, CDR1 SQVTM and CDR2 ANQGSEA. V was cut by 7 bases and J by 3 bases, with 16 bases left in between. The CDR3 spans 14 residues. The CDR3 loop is CSGTRGSGGNTIYF. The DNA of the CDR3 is TGCAGCGGAACGCGGGGTTCGGGTGGAAACACCATATATTTT.

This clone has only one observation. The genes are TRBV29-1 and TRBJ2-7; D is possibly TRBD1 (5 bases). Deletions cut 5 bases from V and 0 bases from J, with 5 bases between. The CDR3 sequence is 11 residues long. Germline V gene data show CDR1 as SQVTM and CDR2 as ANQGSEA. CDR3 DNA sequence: TGCAGCGTTACAGGCTCCTACGAGCAGTACTTC. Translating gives CSVTGSYEQYF.

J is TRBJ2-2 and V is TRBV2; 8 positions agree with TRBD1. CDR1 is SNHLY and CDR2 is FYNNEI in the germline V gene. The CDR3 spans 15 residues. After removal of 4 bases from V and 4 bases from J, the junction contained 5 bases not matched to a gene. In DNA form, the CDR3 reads TGTGCCAGCAGTGCGGGCCAGGGGGCCACCGGGGAGCTGTTTTTT. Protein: CASSAGQGATGELFF.

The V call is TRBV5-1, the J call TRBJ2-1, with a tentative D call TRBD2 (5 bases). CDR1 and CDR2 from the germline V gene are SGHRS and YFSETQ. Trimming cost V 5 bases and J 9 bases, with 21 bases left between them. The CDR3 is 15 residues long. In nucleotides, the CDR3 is TGCGCCAGCAGTACGGACTTCCCCGACCTAAGTGAGCAGTTCTTC. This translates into CASSTDFPDLSEQFF.

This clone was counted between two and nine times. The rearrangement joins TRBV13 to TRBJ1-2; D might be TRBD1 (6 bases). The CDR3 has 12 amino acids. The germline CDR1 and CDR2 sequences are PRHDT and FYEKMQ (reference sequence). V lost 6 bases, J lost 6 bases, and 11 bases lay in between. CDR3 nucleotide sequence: TGTGCCAGCAGGGGGGAGGGGGATGGCTACACCTTC. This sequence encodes CASRGEGDGYTF.

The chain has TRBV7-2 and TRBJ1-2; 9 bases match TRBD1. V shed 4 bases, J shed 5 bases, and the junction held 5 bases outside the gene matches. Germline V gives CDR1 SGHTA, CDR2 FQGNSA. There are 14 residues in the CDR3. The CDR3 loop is CASSYDRGIYGYTF. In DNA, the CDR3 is TGTGCCAGCAGCTATGACAGGGGGATTTATGGCTACACCTTC.

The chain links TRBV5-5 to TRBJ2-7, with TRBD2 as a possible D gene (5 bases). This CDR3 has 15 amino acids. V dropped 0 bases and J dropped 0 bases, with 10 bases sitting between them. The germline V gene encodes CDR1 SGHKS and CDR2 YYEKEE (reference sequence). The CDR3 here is CASSLVEVLSYEQYF. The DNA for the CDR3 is TGTGCCAGCAGCTTGGTGGAGGTCCTCTCCTACGAGCAGTACTTC.

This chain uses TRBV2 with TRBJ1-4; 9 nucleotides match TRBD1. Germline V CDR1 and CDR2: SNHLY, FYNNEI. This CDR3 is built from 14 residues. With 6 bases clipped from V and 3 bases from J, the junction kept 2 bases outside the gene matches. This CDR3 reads CASSRDRANEKLFF. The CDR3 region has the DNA TGTGCCAGCAGCAGGGACAGGGCTAATGAAAAACTGTTTTTT.

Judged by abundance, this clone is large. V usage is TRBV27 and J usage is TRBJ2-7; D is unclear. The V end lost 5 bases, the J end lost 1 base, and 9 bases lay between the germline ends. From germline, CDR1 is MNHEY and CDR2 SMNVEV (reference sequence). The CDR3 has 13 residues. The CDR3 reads CASSPYESYEQYF. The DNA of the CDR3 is TGTGCCAGCAGTCCCTACGAGTCCTACGAGCAGTACTTC.